The T cell receptor (beta chain) under discussion was sequenced for a study of beta chain features in type 1 diabetes. Expressed TCRB transcripts got sequenced, as all isolated RNA was reverse transcribed. The assay was immunoSEQ multiplex PCR, and TCRdb's table has in-frame clones only and misses some. The data contain under 450,000 clones, roughly 14% of them singletons. This clone occurred a few times. The CDR3 has 14 residues. The germline gives CDR1 SGHVS, CDR2 FNYEAQ. The V end was cut by 1 base, the J end by 4 bases, with 10 bases between. The clonotype was recovered from a man younger than 40 in good health. Source material: naive CD4+ T cells from blood. The genes are TRBV7-6 and TRBJ1-1; D not resolved. This chain's CDR3 is CASSLGPGITEAFF. For the CDR3, the DNA is TGTGCCAGCAGCTTAGGGCCGGGAATCACTGAAGCTTTCTTT.